This record looks at one T cell receptor (beta chain) sequence and its context. This sample stems from a study of shared clonotypes between healthy human individuals. The authors divided CD4+ cells into CD45RA+ naive and CD45RA-negative memory subsets. CDR3 length: 17 amino acids. Germline CDR1 reads MGHRA; CDR2 reads YSYEKL. The V segment lost 0 bases and the J segment 9 bases; nucleotides outside the gene matches: 9. For every subset, genomic DNA was evenly distributed across several immunoSEQ plates. Libraries were prepared by immunoSEQ multiplex PCR; TCRdb keeps only in-frame clonotypes and omits some of them. The repertoire consists of about 1 million clones, with around 74% occurring once and the leading ten covering approximately 1.5%.

Sequenced: memory CD4+ T cells sorted from blood. Regarding subset: CD45RA-negative fraction. This clonotype originated in a man younger than 35 in good health. The J gene is TRBJ1-6, the V gene TRBV4-1; 9 positions agree with TRBD1. Here the CDR3 reads CASSQDSGQGISSPLHF. The CDR3 bases are TGCGCCAGCAGCCAAGATTCGGGACAGGGAATAAGTTCACCCCTCCACTTT.